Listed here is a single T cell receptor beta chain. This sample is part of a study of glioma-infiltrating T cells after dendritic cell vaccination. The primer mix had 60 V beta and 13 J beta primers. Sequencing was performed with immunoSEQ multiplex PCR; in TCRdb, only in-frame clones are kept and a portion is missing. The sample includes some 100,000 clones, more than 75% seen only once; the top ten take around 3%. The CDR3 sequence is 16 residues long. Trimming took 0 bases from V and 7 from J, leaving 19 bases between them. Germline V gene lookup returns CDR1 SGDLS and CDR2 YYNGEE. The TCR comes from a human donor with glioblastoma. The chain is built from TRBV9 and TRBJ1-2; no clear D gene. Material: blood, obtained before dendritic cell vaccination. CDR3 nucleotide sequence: TGTGCCAGCAGCGTAGCCCTAGGTAACGCGGCTTCTGGCTACACCTTC. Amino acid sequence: CASSVALGNAASGYTF.